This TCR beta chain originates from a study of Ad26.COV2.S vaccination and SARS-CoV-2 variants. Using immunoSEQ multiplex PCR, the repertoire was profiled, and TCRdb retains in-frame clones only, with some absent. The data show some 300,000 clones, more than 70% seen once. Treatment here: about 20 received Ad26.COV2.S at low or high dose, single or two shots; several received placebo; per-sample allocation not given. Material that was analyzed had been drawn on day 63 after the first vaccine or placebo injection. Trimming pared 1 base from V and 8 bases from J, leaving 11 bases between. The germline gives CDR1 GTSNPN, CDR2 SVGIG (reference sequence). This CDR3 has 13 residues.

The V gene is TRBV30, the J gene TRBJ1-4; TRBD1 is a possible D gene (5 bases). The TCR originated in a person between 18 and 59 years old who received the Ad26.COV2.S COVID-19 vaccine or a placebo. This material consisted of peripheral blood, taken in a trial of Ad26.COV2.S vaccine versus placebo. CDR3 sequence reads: CAWSAGMREKLFF. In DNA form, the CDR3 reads TGTGCCTGGAGTGCAGGGATGAGGGAAAAACTGTTTTTT.